These T cell receptor beta chains were read from a single sample in a study of T cells expressing NK-cell markers. TCRdb re-analyzed the 5' RACE reads; it lists each CDR3 protein once, without DNA. This sample contains 350,000 to 500,000 distinct CDR3 sequences. The specimen sequenced was blood T cells: a sorted CD56 or NKG2C T cell subset, CD4+ or CD8+ T cells, or bulk PBMC T cells (not recorded which). The receptors come from a woman aged 18 to 75 in good health. Both conserved end residues are part of each CDR3. Fields, in order: V gene, CDR3 length, J gene, CDR3 protein.

TRBV19	15	TRBJ2-2	CASSIQGYNTGELFF
TRBV5-1	12	TRBJ1-1	CASSSEASGAFF
TRBV3-1	16	TRBJ1-1	CASSPLGGKVFTEAFF
TRBV28	16	TRBJ2-7	CASSPGLAGPTYEQYF
TRBV7-9	13	TRBJ2-2	CASSLDDSGELFF
TRBV7-8	13	TRBJ2-1	CASSLNRTGQQFF
TRBV10-3	14	TRBJ2-2	CASNLATNTGELFF
TRBV27	14	TRBJ2-5	CASSFTGARETQYF
TRBV6-2/TRBV6-3	13	TRBJ1-1	CASSSRVEVGAFF
TRBV6-4	19	TRBJ2-3	CASSTPLGSGGGGSDTQYF
TRBV7-6	13	TRBJ2-2	CASSSQGRGELFF
TRBV7-8	16	TRBJ1-5	CASSLGRSDSNQPQHF
TRBV9	13	TRBJ2-3	CASSVRGLDTQYF
TRBV12-3/TRBV12-4	13	TRBJ1-2	CASSRGTGAGYTF
TRBV20-1	14	TRBJ2-3	CSAREEEGADTQYF